This is a list of T cell receptor beta chains from one sample in a study of cytomegalovirus exposure and HLA in healthy donors. Method: immunoSEQ multiplex PCR; TCRdb's copy keeps in-frame clones and lacks some. The table has around 150,000 clones, 60% to 70% seen once. Material for sequencing was PBMCs. The receptor set was obtained from an older woman in good health and CMV-seropositive. The CDR3 runs from the conserved cysteine through the conserved F or W. D genes are given only for firm matches. The listing skips clone size in some rows; elsewhere it reads once, few, many or a size class.

D: -; size: -; V: TRBV4-3; J: TRBJ2-7; length: 18; CDR3: CASSQDSGSRDTSYEQYF; DNA: TGCGCCAGCAGCCAAGATTCGGGCAGCCGGGACACCTCCTACGAGCAGTACTTC
D: -; size: few; V: TRBV4-3; J: TRBJ2-7; length: 15; CDR3: CASSQSRLANYEQYF; DNA: TGCGCCAGCAGCCAAAGCAGACTGGCTAACTACGAGCAGTACTTC
D: TRBD2; size: few; V: TRBV29-1; J: TRBJ2-7; length: 12; CDR3: CSGGGGASEQYF; DNA: TGCAGCGGTGGGGGGGGTGCCTCCGAGCAGTACTTC
D: -; size: -; V: TRBV7-7; J: TRBJ1-6; length: 13; CDR3: CASSLSSNSPLHF; DNA: TGTGCTAGCAGCTTATCCTCTAATTCACCCCTCCACTTT
D: -; size: -; V: TRBV29-1; J: TRBJ2-4; length: 17; CDR3: CSVEMGKSGRRWNVQYF; DNA: TGCAGCGTTGAAATGGGCAAGTCCGGTCGAAGGTGGAACGTTCAGTACTTC
D: -; size: -; V: TRBV5-4; J: TRBJ2-3; length: 16; CDR3: CASSLTTTPSTDTQYF; DNA: TGTGCCAGCAGCTTGACCACTACCCCTAGCACAGATACGCAGTATTTT
D: TRBD2; size: -; V: TRBV15; J: TRBJ2-3; length: 16; CDR3: CATSRGPASGADTQYF; DNA: TGTGCCACCAGCAGAGGACCAGCTAGCGGGGCAGATACGCAGTATTTT
D: -; size: -; V: TRBV5-5; J: TRBJ1-1; length: 14; CDR3: CASSLVQGNTEAFF; DNA: TGTGCCAGCAGCTTGGTTCAGGGGAACACTGAAGCTTTCTTT
D: TRBD1; size: -; V: TRBV7-9; J: TRBJ1-2; length: 15; CDR3: CASSRGTGEDYGYTF; DNA: TGTGCCAGCAGCCGCGGGACAGGGGAGGACTATGGCTACACCTTC
D: -; size: many; V: TRBV5-4; J: TRBJ2-5; length: 14; CDR3: CASSLASTQETQYF; DNA: TGTGCCAGCAGCTTAGCTTCCACGCAAGAGACCCAGTACTTC
D: -; size: -; V: TRBV27; J: TRBJ1-4; length: 13; CDR3: CASSSSLNEKLFF; DNA: TGTGCCAGCAGTTCCTCACTTAATGAAAAACTGTTTTTT
D: -; size: -; V: TRBV28; J: TRBJ1-5; length: 15; CDR3: CASSPPQGMGQPQHF; DNA: TGTGCCAGCAGCCCACCCCAGGGGATGGGTCAGCCCCAGCATTTT
D: -; size: -; V: TRBV5-1; J: TRBJ1-1; length: 15; CDR3: CASSLVGALNTEAFF; DNA: TGCGCCAGCAGCTTGGTAGGGGCTTTGAACACTGAAGCTTTCTTT
D: TRBD2; size: few; V: TRBV6-5; J: TRBJ2-1; length: 15; CDR3: CASSTQRREGPEQFF; DNA: TGTGCCAGCAGCACCCAACGGCGGGAGGGCCCCGAGCAGTTCTTC
D: TRBD1; size: -; V: TRBV9; J: TRBJ1-6; length: 15; CDR3: CASRFRDRDNSPLHF; DNA: TGTGCCAGCAGATTCCGGGACAGGGATAATTCACCCCTCCACTTT
D: -; size: once; V: TRBV14; J: TRBJ1-2; length: 16; CDR3: CASSQASQGLLYGYTF; DNA: TGTGCCAGCAGCCAAGCGTCACAGGGCCTCCTCTATGGCTACACCTTC
D: TRBD1; size: -; V: TRBV28; J: TRBJ2-7; length: 12; CDR3: CASSLDRVKQYF; DNA: TGTGCCAGCAGTTTAGACAGGGTGAAGCAGTACTTC
D: -; size: -; V: TRBV9; J: TRBJ2-5; length: 14; CDR3: CASSVAGVGETQYF; DNA: TGTGCCAGCAGCGTAGCGGGAGTGGGGGAGACCCAGTACTTC
D: TRBD2; size: -; V: TRBV11-3; J: TRBJ2-1; length: 16; CDR3: CASSSRTSESYNEQFF; DNA: TGTGCCAGCAGCTCCCGAACTAGCGAGTCCTACAATGAGCAGTTCTTC
D: TRBD2; size: few; V: TRBV5-1; J: TRBJ2-1; length: 16; CDR3: CASSFGLAGGVDEQFF; DNA: TGCGCCAGCAGCTTTGGACTAGCGGGAGGGGTCGATGAGCAGTTCTTC
D: -; size: -; V: TRBV30; J: TRBJ2-2; length: 14; CDR3: CAWSGSQITGELFF; DNA: TGTGCCTGGAGTGGTTCACAGATCACCGGGGAGCTGTTTTTT
D: TRBD1; size: -; V: TRBV28; J: TRBJ1-2; length: 16; CDR3: CASSPPTGARDYGYTF; DNA: TGTGCCAGCAGTCCTCCGACAGGGGCAAGGGACTATGGCTACACCTTC
D: -; size: -; V: TRBV18; J: TRBJ1-1; length: 15; CDR3: CASSLGLTMNTEAFF; DNA: TGTGCCAGCTCATTGGGACTGACCATGAACACTGAAGCTTTCTTT
D: -; size: few; V: TRBV18; J: TRBJ2-7; length: 14; CDR3: CASSPRTSTYEQYF; DNA: TGTGCCAGCTCACCGAGAACTAGTACTTACGAGCAGTACTTC
D: TRBD1; size: -; V: TRBV9; J: TRBJ1-3; length: 15; CDR3: CASSLGTGAGNTIYF; DNA: TGTGCCAGCAGCCTCGGGACAGGGGCTGGAAACACCATATATTTT
D: -; size: -; V: TRBV29-1; J: TRBJ1-1; length: 13; CDR3: CSVATGSNTEAFF; DNA: TGCAGCGTTGCGACAGGATCGAACACTGAAGCTTTCTTT
D: -; size: -; V: TRBV7-2; J: TRBJ2-1; length: 12; CDR3: CASSRFGTQQFF; DNA: TGTGCCAGCAGCCGATTCGGGACTCAGCAGTTCTTC
D: TRBD2; size: -; V: TRBV11-2; J: TRBJ2-3; length: 16; CDR3: CASSLGLAGVGDTQYF; DNA: TGTGCCAGCAGCTTAGGGCTAGCGGGAGTAGGGGATACGCAGTATTTT
D: TRBD2; size: few; V: TRBV7-2; J: TRBJ2-2; length: 16; CDR3: CASNPAGRGWTGELFF; DNA: TGTGCCAGCAACCCCGCCGGGAGGGGCTGGACCGGGGAGCTGTTTTTT
D: TRBD1; size: -; V: TRBV7-2; J: TRBJ2-7; length: 14; CDR3: CASSLLQGSHEQYF; DNA: TGTGCCAGCAGCTTACTACAGGGGAGCCACGAGCAGTACTTC
D: TRBD2; size: -; V: TRBV7-9; J: TRBJ2-3; length: 16; CDR3: CASSVGLDLSTDTQYF; DNA: TGTGCCAGCAGCGTCGGACTAGACCTGAGCACAGATACGCAGTATTTT
D: TRBD2; size: -; V: TRBV19; J: TRBJ2-3; length: 14; CDR3: CASEPSGRVDTQYF; DNA: TGTGCCTCCGAGCCGAGCGGGAGGGTAGATACGCAGTATTTT
D: -; size: -; V: TRBV27; J: TRBJ2-3; length: 15; CDR3: CASSFRGELTDTQYF; DNA: TGTGCCAGCAGTTTTCGCGGAGAGCTCACAGATACGCAGTATTTT
D: TRBD1; size: -; V: TRBV4-2; J: TRBJ2-7; length: 17; CDR3: CASSRGQGSSLSYEQYF; DNA: TGTGCCAGCAGCCGGGGACAGGGATCATCTCTCTCCTACGAGCAGTACTTC
D: -; size: few; V: TRBV5-4; J: TRBJ2-7; length: 13; CDR3: CASSLERVYEQYF; DNA: TGTGCCAGCAGCTTGGAGAGAGTCTACGAGCAGTACTTC
D: -; size: -; V: TRBV5-6; J: TRBJ2-7; length: 14; CDR3: CASSPFGEHYEQYF; DNA: TGTGCCAGCAGCCCATTTGGGGAGCACTACGAGCAGTACTTC
D: -; size: -; V: TRBV27; J: TRBJ1-5; length: 18; CDR3: CASSLRAGGLGSNQPQHF; DNA: TGTGCCAGCAGTTTGAGGGCCGGGGGGTTGGGGAGCAATCAGCCCCAGCATTTT
D: TRBD1; size: once; V: TRBV5-5; J: TRBJ1-5; length: 15; CDR3: CASSPGQGRNQPQHF; DNA: TGTGCCAGCAGCCCGGGACAGGGCCGGAATCAGCCCCAGCATTTT
D: TRBD1; size: -; V: TRBV9; J: TRBJ1-2; length: 14; CDR3: CASSVSGGNYGYTF; DNA: TGTGCCAGCAGCGTTTCAGGGGGGAACTATGGCTACACCTTC
D: -; size: once; V: TRBV30; J: TRBJ2-7; length: 14; CDR3: CAWSEATPRGEQYF; DNA: TGTGCCTGGAGTGAAGCGACACCCAGAGGGGAGCAGTACTTC
D: TRBD2; size: -; V: TRBV19; J: TRBJ2-7; length: 19; CDR3: CASSTAAGLAGVSPYEQYF; DNA: TGTGCCAGTAGTACAGCGGCGGGACTAGCGGGAGTAAGCCCCTACGAGCAGTACTTC
D: -; size: -; V: TRBV11-3; J: TRBJ2-1; length: 15; CDR3: CASSLRFSSYNEQFF; DNA: TGTGCCAGCAGCTTACGGTTTAGCTCCTACAATGAGCAGTTCTTC
D: -; size: few; V: TRBV5-1; J: TRBJ1-2; length: 14; CDR3: CASTWDTASYGYTF; DNA: TGCGCCAGCACATGGGACACGGCCTCCTATGGCTACACCTTC
D: TRBD2; size: -; V: TRBV5-1; J: TRBJ2-2; length: 17; CDR3: CASSDPSGSGRIGELFF; DNA: TGCGCCAGCAGCGACCCTAGCGGGAGCGGGAGGATCGGGGAGCTGTTTTTT
D: -; size: -; V: TRBV6-5; J: TRBJ2-5; length: 14; CDR3: CASSLDRPGETQYF; DNA: TGTGCCAGCAGTTTGGACCGCCCGGGGGAGACCCAGTACTTC
D: -; size: once; V: TRBV10-2; J: TRBJ1-5; length: 17; CDR3: CASSEIERGFSNQPQHF; DNA: TGCGCCAGCAGTGAGATCGAAAGGGGATTTAGCAATCAGCCCCAGCATTTT
D: -; size: -; V: TRBV5-1; J: TRBJ2-7; length: 14; CDR3: CASSPTGISYEQYF; DNA: TGCGCCAGCAGCCCTACAGGGATCTCCTACGAGCAGTACTTC